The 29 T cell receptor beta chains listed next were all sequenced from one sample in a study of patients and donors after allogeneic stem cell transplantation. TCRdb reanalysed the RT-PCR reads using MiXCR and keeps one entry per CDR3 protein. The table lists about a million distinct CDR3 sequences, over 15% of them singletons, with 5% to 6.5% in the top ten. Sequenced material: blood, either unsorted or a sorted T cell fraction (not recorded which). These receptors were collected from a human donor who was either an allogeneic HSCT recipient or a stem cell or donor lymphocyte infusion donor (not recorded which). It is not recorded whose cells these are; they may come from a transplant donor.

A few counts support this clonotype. The CDR3 DNA sequence: TGCAGTGCCATGGGACTAGCGGGAGGGTTCTACAATGAGCAGTTCTTC. This encodes CSAMGLAGGFYNEQFF. This chain joins TRBV20-1 and TRBJ2-1; 16 positions agree with TRBD2. This CDR3 has 16 residues. CDR1 is DFQATT and CDR2 is SNEGSKA in the germline V gene (reference sequence). V was clipped by 6 bases and J by 3 bases; unmatched bases: 5.

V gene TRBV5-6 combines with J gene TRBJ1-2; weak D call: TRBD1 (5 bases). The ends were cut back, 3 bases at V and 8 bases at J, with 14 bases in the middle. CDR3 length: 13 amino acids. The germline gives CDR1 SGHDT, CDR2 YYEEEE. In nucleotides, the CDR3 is TGTGCCAGCAGCTACGACAGATCCCCGGGCTACACCTTC. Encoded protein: CASSYDRSPGYTF.

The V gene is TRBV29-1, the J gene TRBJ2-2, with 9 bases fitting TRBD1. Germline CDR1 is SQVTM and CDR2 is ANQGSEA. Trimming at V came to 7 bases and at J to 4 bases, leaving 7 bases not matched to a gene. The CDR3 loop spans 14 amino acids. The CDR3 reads CSAGRQGGTGELFF. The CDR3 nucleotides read TGCAGCGCTGGGAGACAGGGGGGCACCGGGGAGCTGTTTTTT.

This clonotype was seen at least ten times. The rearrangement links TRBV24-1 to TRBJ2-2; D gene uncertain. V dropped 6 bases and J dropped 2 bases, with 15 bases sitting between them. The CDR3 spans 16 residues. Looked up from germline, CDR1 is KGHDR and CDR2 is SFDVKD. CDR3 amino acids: CATSPGLTVNTGELFF. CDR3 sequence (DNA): TGTGCCACCAGTCCGGGCCTTACCGTTAACACCGGGGAGCTGTTTTTT.

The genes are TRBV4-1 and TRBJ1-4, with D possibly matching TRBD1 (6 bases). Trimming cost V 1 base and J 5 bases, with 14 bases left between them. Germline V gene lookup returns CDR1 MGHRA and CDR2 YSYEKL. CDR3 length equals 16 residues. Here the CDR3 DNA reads TGCGCCAGCAGCCAAGTTGGCTGGGGGCGGAATGAAAAACTGTTTTTT. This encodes CASSQVGWGRNEKLFF.

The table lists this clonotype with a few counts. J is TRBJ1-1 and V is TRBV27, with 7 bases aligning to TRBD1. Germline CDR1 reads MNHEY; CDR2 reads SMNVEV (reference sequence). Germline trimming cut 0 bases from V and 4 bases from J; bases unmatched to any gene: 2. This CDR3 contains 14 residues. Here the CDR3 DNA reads TGTGCCAGCAGTTTATCGGGACAGTTCACTGAAGCTTTCTTT. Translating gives CASSLSGQFTEAFF.

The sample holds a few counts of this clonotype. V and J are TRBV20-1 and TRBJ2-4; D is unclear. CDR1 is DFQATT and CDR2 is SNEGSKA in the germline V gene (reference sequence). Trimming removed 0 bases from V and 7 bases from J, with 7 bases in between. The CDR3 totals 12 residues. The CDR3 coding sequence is TGCAGTGCTAGAGATCTTCAGAACATTCAGTACTTC. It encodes CSARDLQNIQYF.

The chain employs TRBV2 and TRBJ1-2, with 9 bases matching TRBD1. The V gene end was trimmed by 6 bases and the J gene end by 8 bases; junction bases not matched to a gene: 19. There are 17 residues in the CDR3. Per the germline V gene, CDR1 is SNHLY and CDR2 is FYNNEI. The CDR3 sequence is CASSRGDRAWSIGGYTF. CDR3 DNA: TGTGCCAGCAGCAGGGGGGACAGGGCATGGAGTATTGGCGGCTACACCTTC.

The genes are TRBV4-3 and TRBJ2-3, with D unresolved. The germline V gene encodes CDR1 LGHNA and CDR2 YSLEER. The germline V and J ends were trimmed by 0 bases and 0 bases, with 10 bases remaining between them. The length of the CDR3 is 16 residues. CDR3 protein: CASSQDRLPSTDTQYF. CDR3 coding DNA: TGCGCCAGCAGCCAAGATAGGCTACCTAGCACAGATACGCAGTATTTT.

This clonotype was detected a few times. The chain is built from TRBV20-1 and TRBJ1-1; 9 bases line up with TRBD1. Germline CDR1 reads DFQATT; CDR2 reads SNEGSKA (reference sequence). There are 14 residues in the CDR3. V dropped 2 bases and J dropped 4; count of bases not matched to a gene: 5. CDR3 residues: CSARKSQGATEAFF. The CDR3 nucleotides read TGCAGTGCTAGAAAATCACAGGGGGCCACTGAAGCTTTCTTT.

In DNA form, the CDR3 reads TGTGCCAGTAGGTGGGGGAGAAGAGCGGGAGGCGAGGGAGAGACCCAGTACTTC. It is translated as CASRWGRRAGGEGETQYF. The chain is built from TRBV19 and TRBJ2-5; 9 positions agree with TRBD2. The germline V gene encodes CDR1 LNHDA and CDR2 SQIVND (reference sequence). J gave up 4 bases and V 6 bases, and 18 bases lay outside the gene matches. This CDR3 contains 18 residues.

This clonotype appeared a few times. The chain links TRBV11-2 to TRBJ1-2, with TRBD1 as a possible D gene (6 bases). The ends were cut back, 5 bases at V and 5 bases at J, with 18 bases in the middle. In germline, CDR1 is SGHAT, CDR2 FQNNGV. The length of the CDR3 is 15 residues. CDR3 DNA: TGTGCCAGCAGCCTACAGACAGGACTAGAGTATGGCTACACCTTC. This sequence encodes CASSLQTGLEYGYTF.

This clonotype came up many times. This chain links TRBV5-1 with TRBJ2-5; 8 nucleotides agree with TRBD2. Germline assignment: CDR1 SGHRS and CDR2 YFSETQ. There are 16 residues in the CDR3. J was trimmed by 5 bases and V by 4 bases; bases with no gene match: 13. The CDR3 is CASSAGGSGSYETQYF. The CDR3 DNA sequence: TGCGCCAGCAGCGCCGGTGGGAGCGGGAGTTATGAGACCCAGTACTTC.

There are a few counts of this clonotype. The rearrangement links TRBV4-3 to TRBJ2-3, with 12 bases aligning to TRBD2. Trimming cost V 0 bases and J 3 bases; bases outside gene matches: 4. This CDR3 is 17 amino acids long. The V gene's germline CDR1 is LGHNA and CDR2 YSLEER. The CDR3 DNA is TGCGCCAGCAGCCAAGACCCCGGACTAGCGGGGACAGATACGCAGTATTTT. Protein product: CASSQDPGLAGTDTQYF.

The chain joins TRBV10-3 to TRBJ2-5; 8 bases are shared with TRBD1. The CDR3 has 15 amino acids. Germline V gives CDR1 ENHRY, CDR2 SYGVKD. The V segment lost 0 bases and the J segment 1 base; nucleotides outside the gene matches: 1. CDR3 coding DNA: TGTGCCATCAGTGAGTCGACAGGGGTCCAAGAGACCCAGTACTTC. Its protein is CAISESTGVQETQYF.

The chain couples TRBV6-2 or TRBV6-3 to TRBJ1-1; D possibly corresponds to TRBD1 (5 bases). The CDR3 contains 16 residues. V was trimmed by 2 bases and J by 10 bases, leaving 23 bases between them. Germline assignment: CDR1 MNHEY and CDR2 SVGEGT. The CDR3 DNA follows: TGTGCCAGCAGTTACAGTGGCAGGGCCTCGAGGATGGGAGCTTTCTTT. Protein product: CASSYSGRASRMGAFF.

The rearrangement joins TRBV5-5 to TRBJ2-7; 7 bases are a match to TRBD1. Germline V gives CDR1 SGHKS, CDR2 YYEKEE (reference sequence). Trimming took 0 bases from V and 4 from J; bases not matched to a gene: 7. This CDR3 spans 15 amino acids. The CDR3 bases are TGTGCCAGCAGCTTGGACCCGGGACAGATGTACGAGCAGTACTTC. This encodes CASSLDPGQMYEQYF.

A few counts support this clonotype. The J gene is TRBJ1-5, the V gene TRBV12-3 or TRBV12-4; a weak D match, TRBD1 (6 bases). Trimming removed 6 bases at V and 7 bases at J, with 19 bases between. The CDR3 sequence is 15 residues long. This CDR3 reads CASSPGQQEAQPQHF. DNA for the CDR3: TGTGCCAGCAGCCCGGGACAACAAGAAGCCCAGCCCCAGCATTTT.

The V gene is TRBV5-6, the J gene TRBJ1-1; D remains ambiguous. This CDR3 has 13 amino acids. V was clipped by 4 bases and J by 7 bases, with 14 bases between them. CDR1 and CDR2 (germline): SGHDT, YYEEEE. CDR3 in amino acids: CASSPRPYSEAFF. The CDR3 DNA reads TGTGCCAGCAGCCCCAGACCGTACAGTGAAGCTTTCTTT. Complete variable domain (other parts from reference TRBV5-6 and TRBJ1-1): DAGVTQSPTHLIKTRGQQVTLRCSPKSGHDTVSWYQQALGQGPQFIFQYYEEEERQRGNFPDRFSGHQFPNYSSELNVNALLLGDSALYLCASSPRPYSEAFFGQGTRLTVV.

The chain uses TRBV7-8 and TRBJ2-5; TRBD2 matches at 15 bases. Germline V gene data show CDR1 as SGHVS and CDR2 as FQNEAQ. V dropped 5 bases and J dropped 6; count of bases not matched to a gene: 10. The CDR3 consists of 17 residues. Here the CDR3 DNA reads TGTGCCAGCAGCCTGGGACTAGCGGGGGGTACGAGGAAGACCCAGTACTTC. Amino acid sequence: CASSLGLAGGTRKTQYF.

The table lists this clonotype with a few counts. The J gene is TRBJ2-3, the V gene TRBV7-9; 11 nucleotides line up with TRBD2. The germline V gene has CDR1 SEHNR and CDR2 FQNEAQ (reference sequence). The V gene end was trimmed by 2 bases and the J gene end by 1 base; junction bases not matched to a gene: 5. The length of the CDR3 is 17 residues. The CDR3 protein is CASSLKLAGGRTDTQYF. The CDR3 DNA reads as TGTGCCAGCAGCTTAAAGCTAGCGGGGGGCCGCACAGATACGCAGTATTTT.

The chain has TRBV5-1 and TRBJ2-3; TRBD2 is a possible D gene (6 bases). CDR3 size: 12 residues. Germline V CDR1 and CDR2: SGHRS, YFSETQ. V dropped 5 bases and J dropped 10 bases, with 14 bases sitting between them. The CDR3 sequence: CASRESGGSQYF. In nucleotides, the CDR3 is TGCGCCAGCAGGGAAAGTGGGGGGTCGCAGTATTTT.

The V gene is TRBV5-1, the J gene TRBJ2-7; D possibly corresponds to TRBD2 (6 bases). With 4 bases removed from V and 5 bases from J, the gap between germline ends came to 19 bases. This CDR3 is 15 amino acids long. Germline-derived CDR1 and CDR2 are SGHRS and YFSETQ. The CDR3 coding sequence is TGCGCCAGCAGCCCGGAGGGCAGGGAAGGAAACGAGCAGTACTTC. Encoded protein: CASSPEGREGNEQYF.

DNA for the CDR3: TGTGCCAGCAGCTCCTCGACTAGCGGGTCCTACGAGCAGTACTTC. Protein: CASSSSTSGSYEQYF. V usage is TRBV7-8 and J usage is TRBJ2-7, with 10 bases identical to TRBD2. Germline V lookup: CDR1 SGHVS, CDR2 FQNEAQ. This CDR3 has 15 residues. V was pared by 4 bases and J by 1 base, with 4 bases of the junction left unmatched.

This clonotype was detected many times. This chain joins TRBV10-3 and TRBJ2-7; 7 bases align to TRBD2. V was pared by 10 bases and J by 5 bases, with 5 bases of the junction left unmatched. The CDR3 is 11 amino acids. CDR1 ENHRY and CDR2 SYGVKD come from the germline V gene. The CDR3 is CATRGVDEQYF. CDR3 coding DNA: TGTGCCACCCGGGGGGTGGACGAGCAGTACTTC.

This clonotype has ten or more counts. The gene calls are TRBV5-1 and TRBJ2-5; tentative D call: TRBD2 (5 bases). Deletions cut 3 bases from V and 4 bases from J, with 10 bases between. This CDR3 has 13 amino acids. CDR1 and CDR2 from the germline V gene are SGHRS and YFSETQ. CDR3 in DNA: TGCGCCAGCAGCTCCTCGGCGGGAGAGACCCAGTACTTC. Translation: CASSSSAGETQYF. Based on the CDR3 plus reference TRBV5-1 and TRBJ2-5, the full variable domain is KAGVTQTPRYLIKTRGQQVTLSCSPISGHRSVSWYQQTPGQGLQFLFEYFSETQRNKGNFPGRFSGRQFSNSRSEMNVSTLELGDSALYLCASSSSAGETQYFGPGTRLLVL.

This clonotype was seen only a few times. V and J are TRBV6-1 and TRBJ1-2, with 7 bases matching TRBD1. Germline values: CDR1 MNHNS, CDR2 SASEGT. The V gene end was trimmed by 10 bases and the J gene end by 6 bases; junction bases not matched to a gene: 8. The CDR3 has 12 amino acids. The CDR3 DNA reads TGTGCCACCTTGACAGGGTTGGATGGCTACACCTTC. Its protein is CATLTGLDGYTF.

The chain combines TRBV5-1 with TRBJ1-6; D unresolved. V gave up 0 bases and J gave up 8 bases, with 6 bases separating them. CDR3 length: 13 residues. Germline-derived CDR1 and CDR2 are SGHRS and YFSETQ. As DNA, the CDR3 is TGCGCCAGCAGCTTGGTCCAGGATTCACCCCTCCACTTT. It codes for CASSLVQDSPLHF.

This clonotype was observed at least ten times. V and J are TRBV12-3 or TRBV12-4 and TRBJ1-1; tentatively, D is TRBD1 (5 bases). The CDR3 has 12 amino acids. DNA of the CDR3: TGTGCTAGTGGTGTGGGGGGCACTGAAGCTTTCTTT. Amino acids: CASGVGGTEAFF.